This T cell receptor beta chain was sequenced during a study of cytomegalovirus exposure and HLA in healthy donors. Study-level background: Among the 398 genotyped donors, 70% to 85% were placed in the Caucasian-associated ancestry cluster. The study, taken as a whole, reports: In a later analysis, around 18,000 TCR beta sequences were associated with HLA alleles at 0.05 false discovery rate. CMV serostatus stood as the only immune exposure information on hand.

The CDR3 covers 15 residues. Germline V gene lookup returns CDR1 SNHLY and CDR2 FYNNEI. Trimming took 6 bases from V and 6 from J; bases not matched to a gene: 11. Details on this clone: Its antigen is still unknown.

The PCR was carried out with 60 Vbeta primers and 13 Jbeta primers. Clones were read by immunoSEQ multiplex PCR, and TCRdb kept only the in-frame ones, dropping some. The data hold 75,000 to 100,000 clones, with roughly four fifths observed a single time. The receptor was derived from a man aged 25 to 45 in good health and CMV-seronegative. The chain uses TRBV2 and TRBJ2-5, with 9 bases that match TRBD2. The specimen sequenced was PBMCs. The CDR3 here is CASSAMGGGAKTQYF. CDR3 bases: TGTGCCAGCAGCGCGATGGGCGGGGGGGCGAAGACCCAGTACTTC.